This T cell receptor (beta chain) emerged from a study of PD-L1 blockade in urothelial cancer. Study context: Every 3 weeks, patients received intravenous atezolizumab 1,200 mg, beginning 2014. Tumors had a median of approximately 1,400 T cells. Findings of the study overall: Patients with durable benefit had greater blood expansion of tumor-associated TCR clones 3 weeks into treatment.

Germline CDR1 is MNHGY and CDR2 is SAAAGT. This CDR3 has 13 residues. V lost 2 bases, J lost 3 bases, and 1 base stayed unmatched. Patients presented with locally advanced or metastatic urothelial carcinoma. Within the sample, this clone is large. Antigen unknown. Sequencing was performed with immunoSEQ multiplex PCR; in TCRdb, only in-frame clones are kept and a portion is missing. Of about 800 clones in the sample, around 40% were seen once. The chain has TRBV6-8 and TRBJ2-7, with TRBD2 identical over 7 bases. Source: tumor tissue, taken before atezolizumab (anti-PD-L1) treatment. The TCR originated in a middle-aged man with urothelial cancer. The CDR3 DNA follows: TGTGCCAGCAGTTACGGGAGGGACTACGAGCAGTACTTC. Its protein is CASSYGRDYEQYF.